This entry lists 20 T cell receptor beta chains sequenced from one sample in a study of cytotoxic CD8 clonotypes in ibrutinib-treated CLL. TCRdb's table, derived via immunoSEQ multiplex PCR, lists solely in-frame clones and lacks some. The table includes around 200,000 clones, 60% to 80% detected once. Sequences were derived from PBMCs, sampled after 12 months of ibrutinib treatment. All receptors come from a human donor with chronic lymphocytic leukemia.

V is TRBV4-2 and J is TRBJ1-2, with D uncertain. The CDR3 covers 16 residues. The germline gives CDR1 LGHNA, CDR2 YNFKEQ. Deletions cut 0 bases from V and 0 bases from J, with 11 bases between. The CDR3 DNA reads TGTGCCAGCAGCCAAGAGTATGGGGAACCTAACTATGGCTACACCTTC. Translated, it gives CASSQEYGEPNYGYTF.

J is TRBJ1-5 and V is TRBV25-1; D unresolved. V shed 1 base and J shed 0 bases, with 10 bases lying between them. The CDR3 runs 16 residues. In germline, CDR1 is MGHDK, CDR2 SYGVNS. The CDR3 sequence is CASSESADDSNQPQHF. The CDR3 bases are TGTGCCAGCAGTGAATCGGCAGACGATAGCAATCAGCCCCAGCATTTT.

CDR3 bases: TGTGCCAGCAGTGAATTAGGAGGGAGCTCCTACGAGCAGTACTTC. Translation: CASSELGGSSYEQYF. This chain uses TRBV6-1 with TRBJ2-7; D perhaps matches TRBD2 (6 bases). Germline values: CDR1 MNHNS, CDR2 SASEGT. The germline V and J ends were trimmed by 2 bases and 0 bases, with 11 bases remaining between them. There are 15 residues in the CDR3.

The chain joins TRBV9 to TRBJ1-3; D may be TRBD1 (6 bases). CDR3 size: 15 residues. The germline gives CDR1 SGDLS, CDR2 YYNGEE. V was pared by 4 bases and J by 2 bases, with 13 bases between. The CDR3 spells CASSFSGVTGNTIYF. The DNA of the CDR3 is TGTGCCAGCAGCTTCTCAGGGGTAACTGGAAACACCATATATTTT.

The chain combines TRBV28 with TRBJ2-7, with D unresolved. CDR1 and CDR2 (germline): MDHEN, SYDVKM. The CDR3 runs 13 residues. V was clipped by 3 bases and J by 3 bases, with 9 bases between them. CDR3 coding DNA: TGTGCCAGCAGTTTGACAACTTTCTACGAGCAGTACTTC. Translating gives CASSLTTFYEQYF.

Notes on this clone: The same CDR3 also results from other DNA sequences found in this sample. The chain joins TRBV5-1 to TRBJ1-1, with unresolved D. CDR1 SGHRS and CDR2 YFSETQ come from the germline V gene. V was cut by 0 bases and J by 0 bases, with 6 bases left in between. The CDR3 runs 14 residues. CDR3 sequence: CASSLAALNTEAFF. For the CDR3, the DNA is TGCGCCAGCAGCTTGGCGGCTCTGAACACTGAAGCTTTCTTT.

This chain connects TRBV7-2 to TRBJ2-1; no reliable D call. Germline V gene sequence: CDR1 SGHTA, CDR2 FQGNSA. V lost 2 bases and J 5 bases, leaving 7 bases between the germline ends. This CDR3 has 13 amino acids. The CDR3 sequence is CASSLLRDNEQFF. The CDR3 nucleotides read TGTGCCAGCAGCTTATTACGAGACAATGAGCAGTTCTTC.

This clone has just a few counts. The chain joins TRBV4-1 to TRBJ1-2; tentative D call: TRBD1 (5 bases). The germline CDR1 and CDR2 sequences are MGHRA and YSYEKL. This CDR3 has 16 residues. V lost 3 bases, J lost 3 bases, and 17 bases lay in between. The DNA for the CDR3 is TGCGCCAGCAGCCATCTGGCTGGGACCAGGGACTATGGCTACACCTTC. Translating gives CASSHLAGTRDYGYTF.

The genes are TRBV6-5 and TRBJ2-6; no firm D call. V lost 5 bases to trimming and J lost 0 bases, with 8 bases between them. The V gene's germline CDR1 is MNHEY and CDR2 SVGAGI. This CDR3 comprises 15 residues. CDR3 nucleotides: TGTGCCAGCAGTGGGTTCCCCTCTGGGGCCAACGTCCTGACTTTC. Residues: CASSGFPSGANVLTF.

The rearrangement links TRBV7-9 to TRBJ2-5, with TRBD2 as a possible D gene (6 bases). The CDR3 is 14 residues long. CDR1 SEHNR and CDR2 FQNEAQ come from the germline V gene (reference sequence). V lost 4 bases to trimming and J lost 5 bases, with 14 bases between them. The CDR3 sequence: CASSSSTSLETQYF. For the CDR3, the DNA is TGTGCCAGCAGCTCGTCGACTAGTTTGGAGACCCAGTACTTC. The full variable domain, its missing parts supplied by reference TRBV7-9 and TRBJ2-5, is DTGVSQNPRHKITKRGQNVTFRCDPISEHNRLYWYRQTLGQGPEFLTYFQNEAQLEKSRLLSDRFSAERPKGSFSTLEIQRTEQGDSAMYLCASSSSTSLETQYFGPGTRLLVL.

This clone has just a few counts. The V call is TRBV7-6, the J call TRBJ1-5; 7 bases agree with TRBD1. The V and J ends lost 5 bases and 9 bases, in that order; junction bases with no gene match: 7. Germline V CDR1 and CDR2: SGHVS, FNYEAQ. The length of the CDR3 is 13 residues. CDR3 nucleotide sequence: TGTGCCAGCAGCCGCCGGACAGGCCCGCCCCAGCATTTT. Translating it yields CASSRRTGPPQHF.

This clone appeared a few times. This chain uses TRBV4-1 with TRBJ2-5; the D is unclear. CDR1 is MGHRA and CDR2 is YSYEKL in the germline V gene. Trimming removed 4 bases from V and 5 bases from J, with 17 bases in between. The CDR3 is made up of 15 amino acids. As DNA, the CDR3 is TGCGCCAGCAGCCCCCTGGTCAGTATGTTGGAGACCCAGTACTTC. It yields the protein CASSPLVSMLETQYF.

This clone was counted a few times. V and J are TRBV7-8 and TRBJ1-2, with unresolved D. This CDR3 spans 13 amino acids. Germline CDR1 and CDR2: SGHVS and FQNEAQ. V was clipped by 1 base and J by 5 bases, with 8 bases between them. CDR3 sequence (DNA): TGTGCCAGCAGCTTAGGGGCCGGATATGGCTACACCTTC. It yields the protein CASSLGAGYGYTF.

The chain combines TRBV7-2 with TRBJ1-3; D unclear. This CDR3 is 17 amino acids long. The germline CDR1 and CDR2 sequences are SGHTA and FQGNSA. V dropped 0 bases and J dropped 4 bases, with 16 bases sitting between them. CDR3 sequence reads: CASSLAWAAVLGNTIYF. The CDR3 DNA follows: TGTGCCAGCAGCTTAGCTTGGGCGGCTGTACTCGGAAACACCATATATTTT.

J is TRBJ2-1 and V is TRBV19; TRBD1 aligns across 7 bases. The length of the CDR3 is 16 residues. CDR1 and CDR2 from the germline V gene are LNHDA and SQIVND (reference sequence). The V segment lost 7 bases and the J segment 2 bases; nucleotides outside the gene matches: 11. CDR3 bases: TGTGCCAGTAAATTGGTCACAGGGGCCACCTACAATGAGCAGTTCTTC. It is translated as CASKLVTGATYNEQFF.

This chain connects TRBV15 to TRBJ2-5, with 10 bases identical to TRBD2. Germline lookup yields CDR1 LNHNV and CDR2 YYDKDF (reference sequence). Trimming removed 1 base from V and 2 bases from J; junction bases left unmatched: 4. The CDR3 has 16 residues. The CDR3 spells CATSRGGTSVQETQYF. Here the CDR3 DNA reads TGTGCCACCAGCAGAGGCGGGACTAGCGTACAAGAGACCCAGTACTTC. Supplemented by reference TRBV15 and TRBJ2-5, the full variable domain reads DAMVIQNPRYQVTQFGKPVTLSCSQTLNHNVMYWYQQKSSQAPKLLFHYYDKDFNNEADTPDNFQSRRPNTSFCFLDIRSPGLGDTAMYLCATSRGGTSVQETQYFGPGTRLLVL.

This chain links TRBV7-8 with TRBJ2-7, with TRBD2 matching over 10 bases. This CDR3 has 16 amino acids. Germline lookup yields CDR1 SGHVS and CDR2 FQNEAQ. Unmatched junction bases numbered 9, after V lost 5 bases and J lost 2 bases. CDR3 amino acids: CASSPATSGFPYEQYF. CDR3 sequence (DNA): TGTGCCAGCAGCCCGGCGACTAGCGGGTTTCCCTACGAGCAGTACTTC.

The J gene is TRBJ1-1, the V gene TRBV6-5; D not resolved. Trimming took off 6 bases at V and 10 bases at J, with 18 bases between the two ends. Germline V CDR1 and CDR2: MNHEY, SVGAGI. This CDR3 contains 13 residues. CDR3 in amino acids: CASRPRDPLGAFF. DNA for the CDR3: TGTGCCAGCAGGCCAAGAGACCCCCTAGGAGCTTTCTTT.

The chain recombines TRBV5-1 with TRBJ2-3, with D perhaps matching TRBD2 (6 bases). Trimming took off 0 bases at V and 0 bases at J, with 23 bases between the two ends. CDR3 length equals 20 residues. Per germline, CDR1 SGHRS and CDR2 YFSETQ. CDR3 DNA sequence: TGCGCCAGCAGCTTGGTGGGGCCACATCGGCGCGGGACTAGCACAGATACGCAGTATTTT. Translating it yields CASSLVGPHRRGTSTDTQYF.

Only one count was recorded for this clone. The J gene is TRBJ1-2, the V gene TRBV6-5, with a possible D match to TRBD1 (5 bases). V lost 8 bases and J lost 8, with 24 bases in between. Germline CDR1 is MNHEY and CDR2 is SVGAGI. CDR3 length: 15 residues. Here the CDR3 DNA reads TGTGCCAGCGTCGAGATCCCGGGGACGAAGGGAGGCTACACCTTC. This encodes CASVEIPGTKGGYTF.